This passage covers 32 T cell receptor beta chains from one sample sequenced in a study of blood T cell repertoires in COVID-19 (dated by TCRdb to the early 2020s). Library construction relied on the immunoSEQ multiplex PCR assay. The immuneACCESS repertoire file appears here via TCRdb, limited to in-frame rearrangements. These files lack a portion of the clones; in checked studies, under half of the deficit traces to unresolved V genes, and the cause of the others is not known. The sample table shows hundreds of thousands of clones, and approximately 88% are seen once. The ten biggest clones cover 6.9% of the sample. Sequencing was done on a sample of peripheral blood. The receptor set was obtained from a woman aged 30 to 39 who had recovered from COVID-19.

The V and J genes are TRBV5-1 and TRBJ2-7; 10 positions agree with TRBD1. Trimming at V came to 4 bases and at J to 3 bases, leaving 4 bases not matched to a gene. The CDR3 length is 14 residues. Germline V gene lookup returns CDR1 SGHRS and CDR2 YFSETQ. This CDR3 reads CASSQGQGVYEQYF. The DNA of the CDR3 is TGCGCCAGCAGCCAAGGACAGGGGGTCTACGAGCAGTACTTC.

Comment on this clone: Different DNA sequences within this sample yield the same CDR3. The rearrangement joins TRBV27 to TRBJ2-1, with 8 bases matching TRBD2. Trimming at V came to 4 bases and at J to 8 bases, leaving 4 bases not matched to a gene. This CDR3 contains 13 residues. Germline loops: CDR1 MNHEY, CDR2 SMNVEV (reference sequence). This CDR3 is CASSSTSEDEQFF. CDR3 nucleotide sequence: TGTGCCAGCAGTTCGACTAGCGAGGATGAGCAGTTCTTC.

The rearrangement links TRBV14 to TRBJ1-4, with unresolved D. CDR1 is SGHDN and CDR2 is FVKESK in the germline V gene. V was cut by 4 bases and J by 4 bases, with 13 bases left in between. The length of the CDR3 is 15 residues. In nucleotides, the CDR3 is TGTGCCAGCAGCCCGGCCGGGAGTCGTAATGAAAAACTGTTTTTT. This sequence encodes CASSPAGSRNEKLFF.

This clone was detected once. This chain connects TRBV30 to TRBJ2-5; 8 bases fit TRBD1. This CDR3 is built from 15 residues. Germline-derived CDR1 and CDR2 are GTSNPN and SVGIG (reference sequence). J lost 5 bases, V lost 0 bases, and 8 bases had no gene match. CDR3 nucleotides: TGTGCCTGGAGTGTGGGGGCAGGGGGCTACGAGACCCAGTACTTC. Its translation: CAWSVGAGGYETQYF. The full variable domain, completed using reference TRBV30 and TRBJ2-5, is SQTIHQWPATLVQPVGSPLSLECTVEGTSNPNLYWYRQAAGRGLQLLFYSVGIGQISSEVPQNLSASRPQDRQFILSSKKLLLSDSGFYLCAWSVGAGGYETQYFGPGTRLLVL.

V gene TRBV5-8 combines with J gene TRBJ1-3, with a weak D call TRBD1 (6 bases). Germline CDR1 is SGHTS and CDR2 is YDEGEE. Deletions cut 5 bases from V and 0 bases from J, with 12 bases between. This CDR3 has 15 residues. The CDR3: CASSLPQGSGNTIYF. CDR3 in DNA: TGTGCCAGCAGTTTACCACAGGGCTCTGGAAACACCATATATTTT.

The chain carries TRBV19 and TRBJ1-3; no clear D gene. V was shortened by 7 bases and J by 0 bases, with 13 bases between the two germline ends. The CDR3 covers 15 residues. Germline CDR1 LNHDA, CDR2 SQIVND (reference sequence). CDR3 residues: CASTYWETSGNTIYF. In DNA form, the CDR3 reads TGTGCCAGTACCTATTGGGAGACCTCTGGAAACACCATATATTTT.

This chain connects TRBV6-5 to TRBJ1-1; D not certain. CDR1 is MNHEY and CDR2 is SVGAGI in the germline V gene. V was clipped by 2 bases and J by 1 base, with 5 bases between them. The CDR3 consists of 13 residues. CDR3 region: CASSYRSNTEAFF. CDR3 coding DNA: TGTGCCAGCAGTTACCGGTCGAACACTGAAGCTTTCTTT.

The chain is built from TRBV5-4 and TRBJ1-6; no clear D. Trimming cost V 1 base and J 8 bases, with 4 bases left between them. CDR1 SGHNT and CDR2 YYREEE come from the germline V gene (reference sequence). This CDR3 comprises 12 residues. The CDR3 is CASSLTDSPLHF. The CDR3 region has the DNA TGTGCCAGCAGCTTGACAGATTCACCCCTCCACTTT.

The V and J genes are TRBV7-2 and TRBJ1-2; no reliable D call. CDR3 length: 15 amino acids. Germline CDR1 is SGHTA and CDR2 is FQGNSA. V lost 1 base and J 2 bases, leaving 11 bases between the germline ends. The CDR3 DNA is TGTGCCAGCAGCTTAGAAACTCACTTCAACTATGGCTACACCTTC. Its translation is CASSLETHFNYGYTF.

The V call is TRBV7-2, the J call TRBJ1-5; D is uncertain. V gave up 5 bases and J gave up 0 bases, with 11 bases separating them. The CDR3 runs to 15 residues. Germline V gene sequence: CDR1 SGHTA, CDR2 FQGNSA. The CDR3: CASSLRRGSNQPQHF. CDR3 sequence (DNA): TGTGCCAGCAGCCTCCGAAGAGGTAGCAATCAGCCCCAGCATTTT.

This sequence joins TRBV2 and TRBJ2-3; 10 positions agree with TRBD2. The CDR3 length is 15 residues. Trimming at V came to 4 bases and at J to 6 bases, leaving 7 bases not matched to a gene. The germline gives CDR1 SNHLY, CDR2 FYNNEI. The CDR3 sequence is CASSVIAGGVDTQYF. CDR3 nucleotide sequence: TGTGCCAGCAGTGTAATAGCGGGGGGCGTCGATACGCAGTATTTT.

The rearrangement joins TRBV5-8 to TRBJ1-1; D ambiguous. CDR3 size: 16 residues. Per the germline V gene, CDR1 is SGHTS and CDR2 is YDEGEE. V lost 4 bases and J lost 4, with 20 bases in between. CDR3 residues: CASSAQLLGWSTEAFF. Written as DNA, the CDR3 is TGTGCCAGCAGCGCCCAACTCCTTGGATGGAGCACTGAAGCTTTCTTT.

This chain joins TRBV4-3 and TRBJ1-1, with D perhaps matching TRBD1 (5 bases). Germline assignment: CDR1 LGHNA and CDR2 YSLEER. The CDR3 length is 12 residues. The V gene lost 0 bases and the J gene lost 11 bases, with 10 bases spanning the gap. Written as DNA, the CDR3 is TGCGCCAGCAGCCAAGATGGCGGGGGGGCTTTCTTT. Translation gives CASSQDGGGAFF.

The chain employs TRBV19 and TRBJ1-1; no clear D gene. This CDR3 is built from 14 residues. V was trimmed by 9 bases and J by 3 bases, leaving 17 bases between them. Germline CDR1 is LNHDA and CDR2 is SQIVND (reference sequence). CDR3 residues: CASEKMGAYTEAFF. CDR3 nucleotides: TGTGCCAGCGAGAAGATGGGAGCGTACACTGAAGCTTTCTTT.

This chain joins TRBV18 and TRBJ1-5; no clear D gene. Trimming stripped 5 bases from V and 5 bases from J, with 10 bases between. The CDR3 has 13 amino acids. The germline CDR1 and CDR2 sequences are KGHSH and LQKENI. CDR3 sequence reads: CASSSNSDQPQHF. CDR3 sequence (DNA): TGTGCCAGCTCATCCAACTCCGATCAGCCCCAGCATTTT.

The chain carries TRBV19 and TRBJ2-3; TRBD1 matches 9 bases. The germline V gene encodes CDR1 LNHDA and CDR2 SQIVND (reference sequence). V shed 6 bases, J shed 2 bases, and the junction held 12 bases outside the gene matches. The CDR3 sequence is 17 residues long. CDR3 nucleotides: TGTGCCAGTAGACAACCGGGACAGGGAATGGACACAGATACGCAGTATTTT. Amino acid sequence: CASRQPGQGMDTDTQYF.

J is TRBJ1-5 and V is TRBV15, with D perhaps TRBD1 (6 bases). V lost 0 bases to trimming and J lost 9 bases, with 12 bases between them. Per germline, CDR1 LNHNV and CDR2 YYDKDF (reference sequence). This CDR3 spans 14 amino acids. As DNA, the CDR3 is TGTGCCACCAGCAGAGAAGTGGGAGGGGGGCCCCAGCATTTT. Protein: CATSREVGGGPQHF.

This clone occurred a few times. This chain joins TRBV25-1 and TRBJ1-1, with TRBD1 matching over 7 bases. The junction had 6 bases not matched to a gene; V was cut back by 3 bases and J by 11 bases. CDR3 length: 12 amino acids. Germline V lookup: CDR1 MGHDK, CDR2 SYGVNS. In nucleotides, the CDR3 is TGTGCCAGCAGTGAGACAGGGATCGGTGCTTTCTTT. Its protein product is CASSETGIGAFF.

V is TRBV21-1 and J is TRBJ1-6; whether TRBD1, the table's D call, matches the DNA was not checked. TRBV21-1 is a pseudogene. The CDR3 loop spans 15 amino acids. CDR3 nucleotides: TGTGCCAGCAGCCTAGGCAGGGTGGGTAATTCACCCCTCCACTTT. Translation: CASSLGRVGNSPLHF.

V usage is TRBV11-3 and J usage is TRBJ2-2; 8 bases agree with TRBD1. With V trimmed by 6 bases and J by 5 bases, 8 bases remained unmatched. From germline, CDR1 is SGHNT and CDR2 YENEEA. The CDR3 loop spans 15 amino acids. Here the CDR3 reads CASSPGTGGTGELFF. The CDR3, as DNA: TGTGCCAGCAGTCCGGGGACAGGAGGGACCGGGGAGCTGTTTTTT.

The V call is TRBV18, the J call TRBJ2-4; D unresolved. CDR1 and CDR2 (germline): KGHSH, LQKENI. There are 13 residues in the CDR3. With 5 bases removed from V and 5 bases from J, the gap between germline ends came to 10 bases. The CDR3 loop reads CASSSTRENIQYF. The CDR3 DNA sequence: TGTGCCAGCTCAAGTACTCGTGAAAACATTCAGTACTTC.

The J gene is TRBJ2-1, the V gene TRBV6-2 or TRBV6-3, with a tentative D call TRBD2 (6 bases). Trimming shortened V by 2 bases and J by 6 bases, and 20 bases separated the two germline ends. The length of the CDR3 is 17 residues. The germline CDR1 and CDR2 sequences are MNHEY and SVGEGT. The CDR3 region has the DNA TGTGCCAGCAGTTACAATCGATTTAGGGGACTTACCAATGAGCAGTTCTTC. This codes for CASSYNRFRGLTNEQFF.

The chain joins TRBV10-3 to TRBJ2-1, with D tentatively TRBD2 (6 bases). V was clipped by 4 bases and J by 6 bases, with 16 bases between them. CDR1 is ENHRY and CDR2 is SYGVKD in the germline V gene. The CDR3 is made up of 15 amino acids. CDR3 DNA sequence: TGTGCCATCAGTGGGGGACTGCTGGGAATCAATGAGCAGTTCTTC. It codes for CAISGGLLGINEQFF.

The J gene is TRBJ2-1, the V gene TRBV11-3, with D uncertain. Germline CDR1 is SGHNT and CDR2 is YENEEA. CDR3 size: 12 residues. With 4 bases removed from V and 7 bases from J, the gap between germline ends came to 8 bases. The DNA of the CDR3 is TGTGCCAGCAGCTCCCAGGTGAATGAGCAGTTCTTC. Amino acid sequence: CASSSQVNEQFF.

V is TRBV6-5 and J is TRBJ1-6, with D possibly being TRBD1 (5 bases). CDR1 and CDR2 (germline): MNHEY, SVGAGI. The V gene lost 3 bases and the J gene lost 10 bases, with 10 bases spanning the gap. The CDR3 extends over 13 amino acids. CDR3 sequence reads: CASSYGAGSPLHF. The CDR3 nucleotides are TGTGCCAGCAGTTATGGGGCGGGATCACCCCTCCACTTT.

V and J are TRBV6-1 and TRBJ2-5, with a possible D match to TRBD1 (5 bases). Per germline, CDR1 MNHNS and CDR2 SASEGT. V was trimmed by 2 bases and J by 1 base, leaving 8 bases between them. The CDR3 runs 14 residues. The CDR3 region is CASSEPGPQETQYF. CDR3 nucleotides: TGTGCCAGCAGTGAACCAGGGCCCCAAGAGACCCAGTACTTC.

This rearrangement joins TRBV27 to TRBJ1-1, with no clear D. Trimming removed 4 bases at V and 2 bases at J, with 11 bases between. Germline CDR1 and CDR2: MNHEY and SMNVEV (reference sequence). The CDR3 extends over 14 amino acids. The CDR3 coding sequence is TGTGCCAGCAGTTACGGGTTTGCAAACACTGAAGCTTTCTTT. It translates to CASSYGFANTEAFF.

CDR3 bases: TGTGCCAGCAGCACCGGACAGGGGGTCTACGAGCAGTACTTC. This translates into CASSTGQGVYEQYF. This chain connects TRBV11-2 to TRBJ2-7; 10 bases agree with TRBD1. The CDR3 contains 14 residues. The V gene's germline CDR1 is SGHAT and CDR2 FQNNGV. V shed 5 bases, J shed 3 bases, and the junction held 4 bases outside the gene matches.

This sequence joins TRBV5-6 and TRBJ1-4, with D possibly matching TRBD1 (6 bases). Trimming removed 4 bases from V and 8 bases from J, with 15 bases in between. CDR3 length equals 14 residues. The germline CDR1 and CDR2 sequences are SGHDT and YYEEEE. As DNA, the CDR3 is TGTGCCAGCAGCGATACAGGGTCGGGGGAAAAACTGTTTTTT. Protein: CASSDTGSGEKLFF.

The gene calls are TRBV7-9 and TRBJ2-7; 8 nucleotides agree with TRBD1. V lost 1 base and J lost 5; bases outside the gene matches: 4. The CDR3 loop spans 14 amino acids. CDR1 is SEHNR and CDR2 is FQNEAQ in the germline V gene (reference sequence). Written as DNA, the CDR3 is TGTGCCAGCAGCTTAGACAGGGGGGCAGACGAGCAGTACTTC. Its protein product is CASSLDRGADEQYF. Filled out from reference TRBV7-9 and TRBJ2-7, the complete variable domain reads DTGVSQNPRHKITKRGQNVTFRCDPISEHNRLYWYRQTLGQGPEFLTYFQNEAQLEKSRLLSDRFSAERPKGSFSTLEIQRTEQGDSAMYLCASSLDRGADEQYFGPGTRLTVT.

V gene TRBV6-5 combines with J gene TRBJ2-3; TRBD2 matches 7 bases. The CDR3 extends over 14 amino acids. CDR1 is MNHEY and CDR2 is SVGAGI in the germline V gene. V gave up 8 bases and J gave up 3 bases; unmatched junction bases: 8. The CDR3 sequence is CASGMGGWTDTQYF. DNA for the CDR3: TGTGCCAGCGGGATGGGGGGGTGGACAGATACGCAGTATTTT.

The chain links TRBV5-1 to TRBJ2-3; D is ambiguous. The CDR3 extends over 15 amino acids. The germline CDR1 and CDR2 sequences are SGHRS and YFSETQ. Trimming left V 1 base short and J 0 bases short, with 9 bases between. CDR3 nucleotides: TGCGCCAGCAGCTTGTTGTTGACTAGCACAGATACGCAGTATTTT. It yields the protein CASSLLLTSTDTQYF.